Below, one TCR beta chain is given with its context. Clones were read by immunoSEQ multiplex PCR, and TCRdb kept only the in-frame ones, dropping some. The sample contains approximately 90,000 clones, roughly 80% of which appear only once. Germline V lookup: CDR1 MNHEY, CDR2 SMNVEV (reference sequence). Trimming stripped 1 base from V and 3 bases from J, with 10 bases between. The CDR3 is 14 amino acids. This sample was included in a study of blood T cell repertoires in COVID-19. Across the whole study: The United States, Italy and Spain were the sources of the acute and convalescent COVID-19 samples.

V gene TRBV27 combines with J gene TRBJ2-7; D uncertain. The TCR was taken from a human donor in a cohort sampled during active COVID-19. The sample taken for sequencing was peripheral blood. Here the CDR3 DNA reads TGTGCCAGCAGTTTATTGGCCGGGTTCTACGAGCAGTACTTC. Amino acid sequence: CASSLLAGFYEQYF.